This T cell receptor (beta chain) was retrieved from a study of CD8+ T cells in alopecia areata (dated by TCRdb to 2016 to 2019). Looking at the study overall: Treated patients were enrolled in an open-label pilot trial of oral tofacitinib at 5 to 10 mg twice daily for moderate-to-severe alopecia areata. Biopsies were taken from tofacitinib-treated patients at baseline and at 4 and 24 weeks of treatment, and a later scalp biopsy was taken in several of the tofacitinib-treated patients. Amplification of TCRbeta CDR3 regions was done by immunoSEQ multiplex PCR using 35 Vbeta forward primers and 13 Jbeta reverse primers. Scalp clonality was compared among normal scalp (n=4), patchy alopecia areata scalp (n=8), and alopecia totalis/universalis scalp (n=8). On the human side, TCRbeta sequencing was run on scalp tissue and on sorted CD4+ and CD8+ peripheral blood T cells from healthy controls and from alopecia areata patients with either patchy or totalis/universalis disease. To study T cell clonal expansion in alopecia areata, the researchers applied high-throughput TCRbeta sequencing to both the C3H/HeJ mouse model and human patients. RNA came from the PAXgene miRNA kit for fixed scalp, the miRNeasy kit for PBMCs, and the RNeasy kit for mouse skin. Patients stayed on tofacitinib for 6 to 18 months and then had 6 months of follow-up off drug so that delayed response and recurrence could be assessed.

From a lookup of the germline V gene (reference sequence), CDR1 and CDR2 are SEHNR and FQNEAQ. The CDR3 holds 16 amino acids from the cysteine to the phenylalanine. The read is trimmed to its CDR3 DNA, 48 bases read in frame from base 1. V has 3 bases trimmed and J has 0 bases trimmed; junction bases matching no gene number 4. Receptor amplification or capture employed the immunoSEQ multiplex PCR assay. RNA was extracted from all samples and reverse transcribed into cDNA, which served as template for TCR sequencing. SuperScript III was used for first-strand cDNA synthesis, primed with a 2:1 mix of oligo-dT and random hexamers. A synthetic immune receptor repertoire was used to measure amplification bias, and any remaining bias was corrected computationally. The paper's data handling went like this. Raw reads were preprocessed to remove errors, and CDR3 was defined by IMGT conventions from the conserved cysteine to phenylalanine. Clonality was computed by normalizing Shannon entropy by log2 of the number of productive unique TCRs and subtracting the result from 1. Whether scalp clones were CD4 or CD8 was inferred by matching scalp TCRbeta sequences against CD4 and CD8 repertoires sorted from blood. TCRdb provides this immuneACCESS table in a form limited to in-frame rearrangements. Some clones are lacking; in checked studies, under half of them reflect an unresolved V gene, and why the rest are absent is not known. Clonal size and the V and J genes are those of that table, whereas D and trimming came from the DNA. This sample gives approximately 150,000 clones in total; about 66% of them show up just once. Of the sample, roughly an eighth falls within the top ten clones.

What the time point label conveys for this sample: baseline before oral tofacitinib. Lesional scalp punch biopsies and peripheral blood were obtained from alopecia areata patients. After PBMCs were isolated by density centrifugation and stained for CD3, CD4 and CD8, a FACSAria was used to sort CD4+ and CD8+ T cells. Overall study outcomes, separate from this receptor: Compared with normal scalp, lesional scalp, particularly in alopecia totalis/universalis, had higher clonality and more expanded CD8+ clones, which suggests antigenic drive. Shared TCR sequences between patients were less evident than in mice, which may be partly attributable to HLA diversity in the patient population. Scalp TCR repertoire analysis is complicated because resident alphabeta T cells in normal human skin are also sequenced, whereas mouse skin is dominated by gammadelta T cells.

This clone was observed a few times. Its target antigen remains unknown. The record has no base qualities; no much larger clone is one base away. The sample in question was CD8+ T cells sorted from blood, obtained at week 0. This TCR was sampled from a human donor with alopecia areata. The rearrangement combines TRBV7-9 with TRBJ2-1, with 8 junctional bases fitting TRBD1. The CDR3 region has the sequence CASSFLTGDSYNEQFF. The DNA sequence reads TGTGCCAGCAGCTTCCTGACAGGGGACTCCTACAATGAGCAGTTCTTC.